These 3 T cell receptor beta chains were sequenced from one sample in a study of response to subunit inactivated influenza vaccine. In TCRdb, the RT-PCR reads were re-called with MiXCR into one record per CDR3 protein. This repertoire shows almost 600,000 distinct CDR3 sequences, 12% to 15% found once; its top ten account for around 10%. Sequencing used PBMCs from blood, obtained approximately 13 days after vaccination. The receptors shown here come from a man aged 50-59 years who received an inactivated influenza vaccine.

Written as DNA, the CDR3 is TGTGCCAGCAGTTGGATGGGACAGGGGGATCAGCCCCAGCATTTT. This translates into CASSWMGQGDQPQHF. This chain connects TRBV28 to TRBJ1-5; TRBD1 matches 11 bases. The CDR3 runs 15 residues. V was clipped by 4 bases and J by 5 bases; unmatched bases: 4. CDR1 MDHEN and CDR2 SYDVKM come from the germline V gene.

This clonotype was seen ten or more times. The genes are TRBV24-1 and TRBJ2-6; D might be TRBD1 (6 bases). V was pared by 12 bases and J by 0 bases, with 14 bases between. The V gene's germline CDR1 is KGHDR and CDR2 SFDVKD. The CDR3 runs to 15 residues. CDR3 coding DNA: TGTGCCGTCGGACAGTTTACCTCTGGGGCCAACGTCCTGACTTTC. This translates into CAVGQFTSGANVLTF.

The J gene is TRBJ1-2, the V gene TRBV20-1, with unresolved D. This CDR3 region has 10 residues. The V gene lost 6 bases and the J gene lost 13 bases, with 15 bases spanning the gap. The germline V gene encodes CDR1 DFQATT and CDR2 SNEGSKA (reference sequence). The chain's CDR3 is CSAKDGTSTF. The CDR3 coding sequence is TGCAGTGCGAAGGACGGAACGAGCACCTTC.